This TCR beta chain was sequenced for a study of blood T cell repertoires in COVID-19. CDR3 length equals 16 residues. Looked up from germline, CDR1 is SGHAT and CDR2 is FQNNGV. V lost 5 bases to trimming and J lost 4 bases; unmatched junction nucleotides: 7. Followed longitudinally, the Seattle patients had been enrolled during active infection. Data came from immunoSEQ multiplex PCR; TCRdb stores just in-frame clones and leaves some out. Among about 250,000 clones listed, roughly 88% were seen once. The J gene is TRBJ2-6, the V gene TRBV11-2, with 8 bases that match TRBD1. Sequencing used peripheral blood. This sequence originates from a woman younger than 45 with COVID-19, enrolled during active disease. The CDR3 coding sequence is TGTGCCAGCAGCCCGTACAGGGGGTACGGGGCCAACGTCCTGACTTTC. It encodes CASSPYRGYGANVLTF.